This TCR beta chain was obtained from a study of T cell repertoires in cytomegalovirus infection. Study summary: Indications of both CMV infection and matching HLA type were provided by public TCR beta signatures.

This clonotype was counted many times. One entry per CDR3 protein, called by TCRdb with MiXCR from the reads. The sample lists more than 650,000 distinct CDR3 sequences; 35% to 40% were seen once. The CDR3 extends over 13 amino acids. CDR1 is MNHEY and CDR2 is SVGAGI in the germline V gene. V gave up 7 bases and J gave up 6 bases, with 15 bases separating them. The gene calls are TRBV6-5 and TRBJ1-1; TRBD1 is a possible D gene (5 bases). Specimen: PBMCs. The sequence was collected from a human donor in good health (CMV status not recorded). Some clones in this sample may be carry-over from other donors' samples. The CDR3, as DNA: TGTGCCAGCATCAAACCGGGACTCCCTGAAGCTTTCTTT. This encodes CASIKPGLPEAFF.